This entry lists 28 T cell receptor beta chains sequenced from one sample in a study of blood T cell repertoires in COVID-19. Libraries were prepared by immunoSEQ multiplex PCR; TCRdb keeps only in-frame clonotypes and omits some of them. The data hold approximately 250,000 clones, with about 79% observed a single time. Sequenced material: peripheral blood. Source of these receptors: a man aged 35-49 years who had recovered from COVID-19.

The table lists this clone with a count of one. The J gene is TRBJ1-2, the V gene TRBV29-1; no definite D call. The CDR3 runs 14 residues. Germline loops: CDR1 SQVTM, CDR2 ANQGSEA. Trimming left V 1 base short and J 8 bases short, with 17 bases between. The CDR3 region is CSVEGVIPRVGYTF. The DNA of the CDR3 is TGCAGCGTTGAAGGTGTGATCCCCCGGGTGGGCTACACCTTC.

In this sample, this clone turned up a few times. This sequence joins TRBV19 and TRBJ2-7, with 7 bases matching TRBD2. Trimming cost V 4 bases and J 6 bases; bases outside gene matches: 15. Germline CDR1 is LNHDA and CDR2 is SQIVND (reference sequence). The length of the CDR3 is 16 residues. As DNA, the CDR3 is TGTGCCAGTAGTACATCAGAGGAAGCGGGGACTGCCGAGCAGTACTTC. Translating it yields CASSTSEEAGTAEQYF.

The chain recombines TRBV3-1 (or the pseudogene TRBV3-2) with TRBJ2-3, with 7 bases that match TRBD2. Germline CDR1 is LGHDT and CDR2 is YNNKEL (reference sequence). Unmatched junction bases numbered 5, after V lost 3 bases and J lost 2 bases. The CDR3 covers 15 residues. In nucleotides, the CDR3 is TGTGCCAGCAGCCAGACTAGCTCCCACACAGATACGCAGTATTTT. The encoded protein is CASSQTSSHTDTQYF.

This chain joins TRBV5-6 and TRBJ2-2; TRBD2 aligns across 12 bases. After removal of 4 bases from V and 6 bases from J, the junction contained 7 bases not matched to a gene. This CDR3 spans 16 amino acids. Germline CDR1 is SGHDT and CDR2 is YYEEEE. The CDR3 nucleotides read TGTGCCAGCAGCAGACTAGCGGGAGTTTCCCCCGGGGAGCTGTTTTTT. As protein: CASSRLAGVSPGELFF.

The J gene is TRBJ2-3, the V gene TRBV11-2; D is undetermined. CDR1 is SGHAT and CDR2 is FQNNGV in the germline V gene. The CDR3 has 12 residues. The V and J ends lost 1 base and 3 bases respectively, with 2 bases between them. The CDR3 spells CASSLATDTQYF. In nucleotides, the CDR3 is TGTGCCAGCAGCTTAGCTACAGATACGCAGTATTTT.

V and J are TRBV5-1 and TRBJ2-7, with a weak D call TRBD1 (6 bases). Trimming removed 1 base from V and 5 bases from J, with 13 bases in between. This CDR3 has 14 amino acids. Germline assignment: CDR1 SGHRS and CDR2 YFSETQ. CDR3 sequence (DNA): TGCGCCAGCAGCTTGACAGGGTCCGGTGACGAGCAGTACTTC. Translating it yields CASSLTGSGDEQYF.

The chain recombines TRBV5-4 with TRBJ2-1, with TRBD2 matching 12 bases. CDR1 and CDR2 from the germline V gene are SGHNT and YYREEE (reference sequence). With V trimmed by 4 bases and J by 4 bases, 9 bases remained unmatched. CDR3 length: 17 amino acids. The CDR3 loop is CASSPTQTSGGYNEQFF. The CDR3 DNA is TGTGCCAGCAGCCCAACCCAGACTAGCGGGGGATACAATGAGCAGTTCTTC.

The chain links TRBV10-3 to TRBJ1-5; 7 bases align to TRBD1. V was clipped by 0 bases and J by 4 bases; unmatched bases: 6. The CDR3 spans 16 residues. Germline lookup yields CDR1 ENHRY and CDR2 SYGVKD. The CDR3 region is CAISESGDSLNQPQHF. CDR3 DNA: TGTGCCATCAGTGAGTCCGGGGACAGCCTGAATCAGCCCCAGCATTTT.

The V call is TRBV10-3, the J call TRBJ2-1, with 11 bases matching TRBD2. This CDR3 has 16 amino acids. Trimming took 4 bases from V and 3 from J; bases not matched to a gene: 5. Germline V lookup: CDR1 ENHRY, CDR2 SYGVKD. DNA for the CDR3: TGTGCCATCAGTGCGTCTAGCGGGGGGCTCTACAATGAGCAGTTCTTC. This gives the protein CAISASSGGLYNEQFF.

The genes are TRBV18 and TRBJ1-1; unclear D gene. Germline V gene data show CDR1 as KGHSH and CDR2 as LQKENI. Trimming took 1 base from V and 1 from J, leaving 4 bases between them. The CDR3 runs to 13 residues. The CDR3 is CASSPLRNTEAFF. The CDR3, as DNA: TGTGCCAGCTCACCACTTCGGAACACTGAAGCTTTCTTT.

The chain employs TRBV10-3 and TRBJ2-3, with TRBD2 identical over 12 bases. The CDR3 is made up of 15 amino acids. J was trimmed by 0 bases and V by 9 bases; bases with no gene match: 4. The germline V gene has CDR1 ENHRY and CDR2 SYGVKD. Here the CDR3 reads CAIQGTSGSTDTQYF. CDR3 in DNA: TGTGCCATACAAGGGACTAGCGGGAGCACAGATACGCAGTATTTT.

The V gene is TRBV9, the J gene TRBJ1-3; D may be TRBD1 (5 bases). The germline V and J ends were trimmed by 4 bases and 0 bases, with 11 bases remaining between them. This CDR3 contains 15 residues. Germline assignment: CDR1 SGDLS and CDR2 YYNGEE. The CDR3 bases are TGTGCCAGCAGCCCCCGACAGAGCTCTGGAAACACCATATATTTT. Protein product: CASSPRQSSGNTIYF.

This clone has a single count. This chain links TRBV6-5 with TRBJ1-2, with D perhaps matching TRBD1 (5 bases). The CDR3 runs to 12 residues. From germline, CDR1 is MNHEY and CDR2 SVGAGI. Between the trimmed V and J ends, which lost 5 bases and 7 bases, there was a span of 11 bases. CDR3: CASSPGGGGYTF. The DNA for the CDR3 is TGTGCCAGCAGTCCCGGGGGGGGTGGCTACACCTTC.

This rearrangement joins TRBV7-2 to TRBJ2-5; D is possibly TRBD1 (6 bases). The CDR3 loop spans 15 amino acids. CDR1 and CDR2 from the germline V gene are SGHTA and FQGNSA. V was cut by 4 bases and J by 5 bases, with 17 bases left in between. The CDR3 here is CASSSSSAQGETQYF. The CDR3 nucleotides read TGTGCCAGCAGCTCTAGTAGTGCTCAGGGGGAGACCCAGTACTTC.

The chain couples TRBV5-4 to TRBJ2-1, with TRBD2 matching over 7 bases. Germline CDR1 reads SGHNT; CDR2 reads YYREEE (reference sequence). V dropped 4 bases and J dropped 5; count of bases not matched to a gene: 12. The CDR3 runs to 16 residues. The CDR3 loop reads CASSRGGGSRNNEQFF. The DNA of the CDR3 is TGTGCCAGCAGCAGGGGTGGCGGGAGTAGGAACAATGAGCAGTTCTTC.

This chain uses TRBV2 with TRBJ2-3; D is unclear. The germline CDR1 and CDR2 sequences are SNHLY and FYNNEI. V was trimmed by 4 bases and J by 6 bases, leaving 11 bases between them. This CDR3 spans 13 amino acids. CDR3 sequence reads: CASSGRPRDTQYF. In DNA form, the CDR3 reads TGTGCCAGCAGTGGGAGACCGAGGGATACGCAGTATTTT.

The CDR3 spells CASSPRQGGDEQFF. The CDR3 region has the DNA TGCGCCAGCAGCCCTCGACAGGGGGGCGATGAGCAGTTCTTC. V usage is TRBV10-1 and J usage is TRBJ2-1; 9 nucleotides line up with TRBD1. The CDR3 has 14 residues. V trimming: 6 bases; J trimming: 8 bases; junction bases outside the gene matches: 8. Germline lookup yields CDR1 WNHNN and CDR2 SYGVQD (reference sequence).

This clone was observed a handful of times. The chain uses TRBV10-2 and TRBJ2-7, with D tentatively TRBD1 (5 bases). This CDR3 has 14 amino acids. CDR1 WSHSY and CDR2 SAAADI come from the germline V gene. V lost 4 bases and J 0 bases, leaving 10 bases between the germline ends. The CDR3 sequence is CASSGRGGSYEQYF. The CDR3 coding sequence is TGCGCCAGCAGTGGTAGGGGCGGCTCCTACGAGCAGTACTTC.

The chain is built from TRBV5-4 and TRBJ1-2; TRBD1 matches 11 bases. The CDR3 covers 14 residues. The V and J ends lost 4 bases and 8 bases, in that order; junction bases with no gene match: 7. CDR1 is SGHNT and CDR2 is YYREEE in the germline V gene (reference sequence). CDR3 in amino acids: CASSEGQGDSGYTF. The CDR3 nucleotides are TGTGCCAGCAGCGAGGGACAGGGGGATTCCGGCTACACCTTC.

This chain connects TRBV19 to TRBJ1-4; 7 bases fit TRBD1. From germline, CDR1 is LNHDA and CDR2 SQIVND (reference sequence). Trimming removed 3 bases from V and 6 bases from J; junction bases left unmatched: 10. The length of the CDR3 is 16 residues. The CDR3: CASSIDGTEGDEKLFF. The DNA for the CDR3 is TGTGCCAGTAGTATCGACGGGACAGAAGGAGATGAAAAACTGTTTTTT.

Only one count was recorded for this clone. This sequence joins TRBV19 and TRBJ2-1, with D tentatively TRBD2 (5 bases). The CDR3 is made up of 14 amino acids. V dropped 7 bases and J dropped 9 bases, with 19 bases sitting between them. Germline V CDR1 and CDR2: LNHDA, SQIVND (reference sequence). The chain's CDR3 is CASTSQYRGSEQFF. CDR3 bases: TGTGCCAGTACCTCCCAATACCGAGGGAGTGAGCAGTTCTTC.

This chain links TRBV6-1 with TRBJ1-2; weak D call: TRBD1 (6 bases). V lost 2 bases, J lost 8 bases, and 12 bases lay in between. This CDR3 has 13 amino acids. CDR1 is MNHNS, CDR2 SASEGT, per germline. The CDR3 region has the DNA TGTGCCAGCAGTGAATTGCAGGGGCGAGGCTACACCTTC. It is translated as CASSELQGRGYTF.

V is TRBV5-4 and J is TRBJ1-2; D is unclear. The CDR3 sequence is 15 residues long. Germline values: CDR1 SGHNT, CDR2 YYREEE (reference sequence). The V and J ends lost 3 bases and 2 bases respectively, with 14 bases between them. CDR3 DNA: TGTGCCAGCAGCTCTTCTCCTAATGAGAACTATGGCTACACCTTC. This encodes CASSSSPNENYGYTF.

The chain uses TRBV5-1 and TRBJ2-2; 7 bases match TRBD1. Germline lookup yields CDR1 SGHRS and CDR2 YFSETQ. The CDR3 has 16 amino acids. V was clipped by 3 bases and J by 1 base; unmatched bases: 6. The CDR3 DNA follows: TGCGCCAGCAGCTCAGAAGGGGGCATGAACACCGGGGAGCTGTTTTTT. This gives the protein CASSSEGGMNTGELFF.

V and J are TRBV5-1 and TRBJ2-7; no definite D call. The CDR3 spans 15 residues. Germline CDR1 SGHRS, CDR2 YFSETQ. Trimming took off 0 bases at V and 0 bases at J, with 10 bases between the two ends. CDR3 nucleotide sequence: TGCGCCAGCAGCTTGGCCGCGACGGGCTCCTACGAGCAGTACTTC. It translates to CASSLAATGSYEQYF.

The CDR3 bases are TGTGCCAGCAGCCCTTGGGACAGGGGTACTGAAGCTTTCTTT. It is translated as CASSPWDRGTEAFF. The rearrangement joins TRBV7-9 to TRBJ1-1, with 10 bases matching TRBD1. The trim removed 5 bases at V and 5 bases at J, leaving 5 bases unmatched. Germline lookup yields CDR1 SEHNR and CDR2 FQNEAQ (reference sequence). CDR3 length equals 14 residues.

The J gene is TRBJ1-1, the V gene TRBV14, with TRBD1 matching over 7 bases. The J segment lost 5 bases and the V segment lost 5 bases, leaving 14 bases of the junction unmatched. This CDR3 region has 16 residues. Germline V gives CDR1 SGHDN, CDR2 FVKESK. This chain's CDR3 is CASSELNTGAGTEAFF. The CDR3 nucleotides are TGTGCCAGCAGCGAACTAAATACAGGGGCGGGAACTGAAGCTTTCTTT.

The chain joins TRBV7-2 to TRBJ2-3, with D possibly being TRBD2 (5 bases). The CDR3 has 17 residues. Trimming pared 5 bases from V and 2 bases from J, leaving 20 bases between. The germline V gene encodes CDR1 SGHTA and CDR2 FQGNSA. CDR3 in amino acids: CASSPLKGRGYTDTQYF. In DNA form, the CDR3 reads TGTGCCAGCAGCCCACTTAAAGGACGCGGGTACACAGATACGCAGTATTTT.